Reported below is one TCR beta chain. Its target is unknown. Germline loops: CDR1 MNHEY, CDR2 SVGAGI. This CDR3 is 14 amino acids long. Trimming took 0 bases from V and 1 from J, leaving 7 bases between them. This sample is drawn from a study of cytomegalovirus exposure and HLA in healthy donors. Study at large: Inside one of the first data releases sat 85 million or so unique TCRs taken from HLA-typed donors. Study-wide results and caveats: In a later analysis, DRB1 alleles had the most associated TCRs; HLA-C alleles the fewest. Relative to equally common others, HLA-associated TCR beta chains showed greater clonal expansion in a later analysis. The authors considered a cluster of highly shared sequence variants likely to be a sequencing artifact.

With 60 Vbeta and 13 Jbeta primers, the PCR was carried out. Clones were read by immunoSEQ multiplex PCR, and TCRdb kept only the in-frame ones, dropping some. The table includes approximately 75,000 clones, about 73% detected once. This rearrangement joins TRBV6-5 to TRBJ2-7; TRBD1 is a possible D gene (5 bases). Sequencing input: PBMCs. This TCR was recovered from a woman aged 60-75 years in good health and CMV-seropositive. Written as DNA, the CDR3 is TGTGCCAGCAGTTACTCGAGACAGTCCTACGAGCAGTACTTC. Translating gives CASSYSRQSYEQYF.